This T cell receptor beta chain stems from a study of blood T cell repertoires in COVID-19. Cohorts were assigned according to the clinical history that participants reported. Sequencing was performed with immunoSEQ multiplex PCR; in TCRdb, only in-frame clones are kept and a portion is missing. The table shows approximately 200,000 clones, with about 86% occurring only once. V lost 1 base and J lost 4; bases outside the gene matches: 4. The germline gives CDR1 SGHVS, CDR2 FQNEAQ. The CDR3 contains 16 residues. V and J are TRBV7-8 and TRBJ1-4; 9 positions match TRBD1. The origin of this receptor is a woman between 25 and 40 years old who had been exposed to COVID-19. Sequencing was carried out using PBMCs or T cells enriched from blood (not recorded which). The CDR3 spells CASSLETGGFNEKLFF. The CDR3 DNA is TGTGCCAGCAGCTTAGAGACAGGGGGTTTTAATGAAAAACTGTTTTTT.